The table lists the clone carrying this TCR beta chain with a count of one. CDR3 length: 12 residues. Between the trimmed V and J ends, which lost 6 bases and 4 bases, there was a span of 6 bases. This specimen comes from a study of T-cell memory formation after mild COVID-19. In TCRdb, the 5' RACE reads were re-called with MiXCR into one record per CDR3 protein. The data show 450,000 to 650,000 distinct CDR3 sequences, roughly 20% seen once. The chain couples TRBV12-3 or TRBV12-4 to TRBJ2-2; no firm D call. The TCR originated in an adult woman who had mild COVID-19 (a few samples of this study predate the infection). Cell type and time point are not known. Material for sequencing was PBMCs or a T cell subset sorted from them (not recorded which). Here the CDR3 reads CASRSSTGELFF. For the CDR3, the DNA is TGTGCCAGCAGAAGTTCCACCGGGGAGCTGTTTTTT.